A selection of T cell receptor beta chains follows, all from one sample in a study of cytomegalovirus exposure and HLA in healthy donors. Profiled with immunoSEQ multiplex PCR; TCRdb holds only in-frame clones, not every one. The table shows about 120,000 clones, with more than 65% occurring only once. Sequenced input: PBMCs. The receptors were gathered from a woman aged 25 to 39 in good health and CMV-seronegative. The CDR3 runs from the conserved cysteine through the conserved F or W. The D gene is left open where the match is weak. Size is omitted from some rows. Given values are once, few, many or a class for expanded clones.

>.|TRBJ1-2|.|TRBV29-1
CSVEDDRAYGYTF
TGCAGCGTTGAAGACGACAGAGCCTATGGCTACACCTTC
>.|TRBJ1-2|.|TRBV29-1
CSVVEGGSGGYTF
TGCAGCGTTGTCGAAGGGGGTAGTGGCGGCTACACCTTC
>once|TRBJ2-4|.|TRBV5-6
CASDDGSHGNIQYF
TGTGCCAGCGATGACGGGTCCCACGGAAACATTCAGTACTTC
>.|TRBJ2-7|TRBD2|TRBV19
CASSTTSGSLEQYF
TGTGCCAGTAGTACGACTAGCGGGAGTCTTGAGCAGTACTTC
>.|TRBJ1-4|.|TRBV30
CAWSLAGGANEKLFF
TGTGCCTGGAGTCTGGCGGGGGGGGCTAATGAAAAACTGTTTTTT
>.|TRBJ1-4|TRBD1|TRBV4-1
CASSQGTGELFF
TGCGCCAGCAGCCAAGGGACAGGGGAACTGTTTTTT
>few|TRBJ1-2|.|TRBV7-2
CASSLLRGYTF
TGTGCCAGCAGCTTACTGAGGGGCTACACCTTC
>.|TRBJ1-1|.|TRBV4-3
CASSQEAGVTEAFF
TGCGCCAGCAGCCAAGAAGCCGGGGTCACTGAAGCTTTCTTT
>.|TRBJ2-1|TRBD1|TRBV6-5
CASSYRDSQNNEQFF
TGTGCCAGCAGTTACAGGGACAGCCAAAACAATGAGCAGTTCTTC
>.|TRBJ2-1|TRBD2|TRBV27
CASSLFGDASGGGQFF
TGTGCCAGCAGTTTATTTGGTGATGCTAGCGGGGGAGGGCAGTTCTTC
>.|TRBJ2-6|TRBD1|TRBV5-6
CASSLYLQGKFNGANVLTF
TGTGCCAGCAGCTTGTATCTACAGGGGAAATTCAACGGGGCCAACGTCCTGACTTTC
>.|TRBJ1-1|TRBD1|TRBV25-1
CASSGQTGASTEAFF
TGTGCCAGCAGTGGCCAGACAGGGGCAAGCACTGAAGCTTTCTTT
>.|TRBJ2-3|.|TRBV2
CASGQLPSTDTQYF
TGTGCCAGCGGACAGTTACCAAGCACAGATACGCAGTATTTT
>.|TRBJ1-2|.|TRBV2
CASSGINGANYGYTF
TGTGCCAGCAGTGGGATTAACGGAGCTAACTATGGCTACACCTTC
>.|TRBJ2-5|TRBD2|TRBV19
CASSSRLAEETQYF
TGTGCCAGTAGTAGTAGACTAGCGGAAGAGACCCAGTACTTC
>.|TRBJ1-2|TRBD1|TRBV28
CASSLDRVAYGYTF
TGTGCCAGCAGTTTGGACAGGGTCGCCTATGGCTACACCTTC
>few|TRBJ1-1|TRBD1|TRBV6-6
CASRRTGGPQHEAFF
TGTGCCAGCAGGCGTACAGGGGGCCCCCAACATGAAGCTTTCTTT
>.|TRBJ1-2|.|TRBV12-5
CASGENYGYTF
TGTGCTAGTGGAGAGAACTATGGCTACACCTTC
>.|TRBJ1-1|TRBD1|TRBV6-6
CASSHGTGATEAFF
TGTGCCAGCAGTCACGGGACAGGGGCCACTGAAGCTTTCTTT
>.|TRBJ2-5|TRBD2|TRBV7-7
CASSSTGRGETQYF
TGTGCTAGCAGCTCCACCGGGAGGGGTGAGACCCAGTACTTC